Below are 30 T cell receptor beta chains sequenced from a single sample in a study of OX40 agonist ivuxolimab in advanced cancers. This table comes from immunoSEQ multiplex PCR, and its TCRdb copy is limited to in-frame clones, with some not included. Among some 95,000 clones, about 85% were seen once, and the ten largest hold 3.5% to 4.5%. The sample here was CD4+ or CD8+ T cells sorted from blood, taken in a trial of the OX40 agonist ivuxolimab. The source is an adult with an advanced solid tumor such as melanoma, head and neck, liver or kidney cancer.

The genes are TRBV6-6 and TRBJ1-5; D remains unclear. Germline CDR1 is MNHNY and CDR2 is SVGAGI (reference sequence). The CDR3 consists of 15 residues. The V and J ends lost 0 bases and 10 bases respectively, with 16 bases between them. The DNA for the CDR3 is TGTGCCAGCAGTTACTCGAGTAATTTCGGTGACCCCCAGCATTTT. Translated, it gives CASSYSSNFGDPQHF.

The chain has TRBV19 and TRBJ2-7, with TRBD1 identical over 10 bases. With V trimmed by 5 bases and J by 2 bases, 6 bases remained unmatched. The CDR3 loop spans 15 amino acids. CDR1 and CDR2 from the germline V gene are LNHDA and SQIVND (reference sequence). The CDR3 reads CASSFGTGVPYEQYF. The CDR3 DNA sequence: TGTGCCAGTAGTTTTGGGACAGGGGTACCCTACGAGCAGTACTTC.

The chain has TRBV29-1 and TRBJ2-1; no clear D gene. From germline, CDR1 is SQVTM and CDR2 ANQGSEA. The V and J ends lost 0 bases and 3 bases respectively, with 0 bases between them. The CDR3 spans 11 residues. DNA of the CDR3: TGCAGCGTTGAAGACTACAATGAGCAGTTCTTC. Amino acid sequence: CSVEDYNEQFF.

The gene calls are TRBV12-5 and TRBJ1-4; the match to TRBD1 covers 9 bases. CDR1 and CDR2 (germline): LGHNT, FRNRAP. V lost 3 bases and J lost 11; bases outside the gene matches: 4. The CDR3 extends over 13 amino acids. In DNA form, the CDR3 reads TGTGCTAGTGGTTTACAGGGGGCAGAGAAACTGTTTTTT. Protein: CASGLQGAEKLFF.

The chain couples TRBV7-9 to TRBJ2-5; D is possibly TRBD2 (6 bases). The V gene's germline CDR1 is SEHNR and CDR2 FQNEAQ (reference sequence). V lost 5 bases and J lost 4, with 17 bases in between. The CDR3 runs to 15 residues. CDR3 sequence reads: CASSPGRGIGETQYF. The CDR3, as DNA: TGTGCCAGCAGCCCTGGTCGGGGGATAGGAGAGACCCAGTACTTC.

Only one count was recorded for this clone. The chain uses TRBV2 and TRBJ2-7; TRBD2 might be the D (5 bases). V was clipped by 1 base and J by 0 bases, with 13 bases between them. The CDR3 consists of 16 residues. Germline V CDR1 and CDR2: SNHLY, FYNNEI. This CDR3 reads CASSEEEAGLSYEQYF. In DNA form, the CDR3 reads TGTGCCAGCAGTGAAGAGGAGGCGGGCCTCTCCTACGAGCAGTACTTC.

The rearrangement joins TRBV19 to TRBJ2-7; possibly TRBD2 for D (7 bases). This CDR3 spans 16 amino acids. CDR1 and CDR2 (germline): LNHDA, SQIVND (reference sequence). The V end lost 3 bases, the J end lost 1 base, and 16 bases lay between the germline ends. The CDR3 sequence: CASSIGGGSLSYEQYF. DNA of the CDR3: TGTGCCAGTAGTATTGGGGGCGGGAGCCTTTCCTACGAGCAGTACTTC.

This clone was seen a handful of times. The chain joins TRBV7-9 to TRBJ2-5; D tentatively fits TRBD1 or TRBD2 (5 bases each). CDR3 length: 17 residues. V lost 1 base and J lost 1, with 16 bases in between. CDR1 SEHNR and CDR2 FQNEAQ come from the germline V gene (reference sequence). The CDR3 nucleotides are TGTGCCAGCAGCTTAGATTGGGGCGCCGGGATCCAAGAGACCCAGTACTTC. Translation: CASSLDWGAGIQETQYF.

The chain joins TRBV4-1 to TRBJ2-3, with 12 bases identical to TRBD2. CDR3 size: 17 residues. J gave up 3 bases and V 1 base, and 5 bases lay outside the gene matches. CDR1 is MGHRA and CDR2 is YSYEKL in the germline V gene. Here the CDR3 DNA reads TGCGCCAGCAGCCAAGGAGGGCTAGCGGGAGGGACAGATACGCAGTATTTT. It translates to CASSQGGLAGGTDTQYF.

A single count supports this clone. The rearrangement joins TRBV30 to TRBJ2-3, with 12 bases aligning to TRBD2. Unmatched junction bases numbered 5, after V lost 5 bases and J lost 2 bases. Germline V lookup: CDR1 GTSNPN, CDR2 SVGIG (reference sequence). CDR3 length: 15 residues. The CDR3, as DNA: TGTGCCTGGCGGCTAGCGGGAGGGATCACAGATACGCAGTATTTT. Amino acids: CAWRLAGGITDTQYF.

V gene TRBV19 combines with J gene TRBJ2-7, with TRBD2 identical over 10 bases. The trim removed 1 base at V and 5 bases at J, leaving 2 bases unmatched. Germline CDR1 LNHDA, CDR2 SQIVND (reference sequence). This CDR3 has 14 amino acids. CDR3 DNA sequence: TGTGCCAGTAGTATAGGTCTAGCGGGAGACGAGCAGTACTTC. Its protein is CASSIGLAGDEQYF.

The J gene is TRBJ1-1, the V gene TRBV2; TRBD1 agrees at 7 bases. From germline, CDR1 is SNHLY and CDR2 FYNNEI. Trimming took 5 bases from V and 4 from J; bases not matched to a gene: 7. This CDR3 has 14 amino acids. The CDR3 is CASSRTGAVTEAFF. In DNA, the CDR3 is TGTGCCAGCAGTCGGACAGGTGCGGTCACTGAAGCTTTCTTT. Full variable domain (outside the CDR3, taken from reference TRBV2 and TRBJ1-1): EPEVTQTPSHQVTQMGQEVILRCVPISNHLYFYWYRQILGQKVEFLVSFYNNEISEKSEIFDDQFSVERPDGSNFTLKIRSTKLEDSAMYFCASSRTGAVTEAFFGQGTRLTVV.

The V and J genes are TRBV5-1 and TRBJ2-1; D remains ambiguous. The CDR3 has 14 residues. Trimming stripped 4 bases from V and 12 bases from J, with 20 bases between. CDR1 is SGHRS, CDR2 YFSETQ, per germline. The CDR3 coding sequence is TGCGCCAGCAGCCTGGGATTGAGAGCCCTCGGGCAGTTCTTC. Translation gives CASSLGLRALGQFF. Filled out from reference TRBV5-1 and TRBJ2-1, the complete variable domain reads KAGVTQTPRYLIKTRGQQVTLSCSPISGHRSVSWYQQTPGQGLQFLFEYFSETQRNKGNFPGRFSGRQFSNSRSEMNVSTLELGDSALYLCASSLGLRALGQFFGPGTRLTVL.

A single count supports this clone. The chain links TRBV6-5 to TRBJ2-3; the D gene is possibly TRBD2 (6 bases). The CDR3 contains 15 residues. Germline V gives CDR1 MNHEY, CDR2 SVGAGI. Trimming removed 5 bases at V and 2 bases at J, with 14 bases between. The DNA for the CDR3 is TGTGCCAGCAGTGCCACTGGAGGGGCCACAGATACGCAGTATTTT. It encodes CASSATGGATDTQYF.

The CDR3 loop is CASTLGGSGNTEAFF. As DNA, the CDR3 is TGCGCCAGCACCCTCGGTGGGAGTGGGAACACTGAAGCTTTCTTT. The chain recombines TRBV5-1 with TRBJ1-1, with unresolved D. V shed 6 bases and J shed 1 base, with 16 bases lying between them. This CDR3 is built from 15 residues. Germline V lookup: CDR1 SGHRS, CDR2 YFSETQ.

This clone has more than one count but fewer than ten. The rearrangement uses TRBV5-1 and TRBJ2-7; TRBD2 is a possible D gene (6 bases). Trimming removed 0 bases from V and 4 bases from J, with 14 bases in between. This CDR3 has 15 residues. Germline V CDR1 and CDR2: SGHRS, YFSETQ. CDR3 sequence: CASSLEAGLGYEQYF. CDR3 nucleotide sequence: TGCGCCAGCAGCTTGGAGGCGGGATTGGGGTACGAGCAGTACTTC.

V gene TRBV27 combines with J gene TRBJ2-2; no definite D call. CDR1 is MNHEY, CDR2 SMNVEV, per germline (reference sequence). V was shortened by 1 base and J by 2 bases, with 8 bases between the two germline ends. The CDR3 length is 15 residues. This CDR3 is CASSLLQSNTGELFF. As DNA, the CDR3 is TGTGCCAGCAGTTTATTACAGTCAAACACCGGGGAGCTGTTTTTT.

This chain uses TRBV9 with TRBJ1-6; D may be TRBD1 (5 bases). Germline V gene data show CDR1 as SGDLS and CDR2 as YYNGEE. The CDR3 extends over 15 amino acids. Trimming took 6 bases from V and 1 from J, leaving 11 bases between them. As DNA, the CDR3 is TGTGCCAGCAAGGAGGGGTTGTCCTATAATTCACCCCTCCACTTT. It codes for CASKEGLSYNSPLHF.

The J gene is TRBJ1-6, the V gene TRBV18; a weak D match, TRBD1 (5 bases). The CDR3 has 14 amino acids. Germline CDR1 is KGHSH and CDR2 is LQKENI. Trimming stripped 3 bases from V and 9 bases from J, with 12 bases between. The CDR3 region is CASSPQGSGSPLHF. The CDR3 DNA sequence: TGTGCCAGCTCACCCCAGGGATCTGGTTCACCCCTCCACTTT.

V is TRBV5-4 and J is TRBJ2-3; 10 bases match TRBD2. CDR1 is SGHNT, CDR2 YYREEE, per germline (reference sequence). The V gene end was trimmed by 1 base and the J gene end by 2 bases; junction bases not matched to a gene: 10. CDR3 length: 18 residues. The CDR3 DNA reads as TGTGCCAGCAGCTTGAAAGCGGGAGGGCGGTTGAACACAGATACGCAGTATTTT. Amino acids: CASSLKAGGRLNTDTQYF.

The chain employs TRBV25-1 and TRBJ1-5; D possibly corresponds to TRBD1 (5 bases). Germline values: CDR1 MGHDK, CDR2 SYGVNS. Trimming shortened V by 2 bases and J by 6 bases, and 14 bases separated the two germline ends. The CDR3 is made up of 15 amino acids. In nucleotides, the CDR3 is TGTGCCAGCAGTGAAGGGGGGGGGTCTCTTCAGCCCCAGCATTTT. It yields the protein CASSEGGGSLQPQHF.

The chain recombines TRBV10-3 with TRBJ2-7; 9 positions agree with TRBD1. This CDR3 comprises 14 residues. Germline loops: CDR1 ENHRY, CDR2 SYGVKD. The J segment lost 2 bases and the V segment lost 10 bases, leaving 9 bases of the junction unmatched. The CDR3 nucleotides are TGTGCCACTGCCGGGACAGGGAGCCCCTACGAGCAGTACTTC. Translating gives CATAGTGSPYEQYF.

This clone was observed once. The V call is TRBV27, the J call TRBJ2-7; D unclear. The germline CDR1 and CDR2 sequences are MNHEY and SMNVEV (reference sequence). With 3 bases removed from V and 4 bases from J, the gap between germline ends came to 10 bases. The CDR3 consists of 13 residues. CDR3 sequence: CASSFIPPYEQYF. The CDR3 bases are TGTGCCAGCAGTTTTATCCCACCATACGAGCAGTACTTC.

The rearrangement uses TRBV6-1 and TRBJ2-4, with D tentatively TRBD1 (5 bases). Trimming shortened V by 2 bases and J by 6 bases, and 11 bases separated the two germline ends. Germline values: CDR1 MNHNS, CDR2 SASEGT. The CDR3 sequence is 14 residues long. The CDR3 DNA reads as TGTGCCAGCAGTGAAAAGGGGCGTGGAAACATTCAGTACTTC. It specifies CASSEKGRGNIQYF.

The rearrangement joins TRBV23-1 to TRBJ2-7; TRBD1 might be the D (6 bases). TRBV23-1 is assigned to the ORF class and has an uncertain function. Trimming removed 6 bases at V and 2 bases at J, with 23 bases between. The CDR3 sequence is 17 residues long. Here the CDR3 DNA reads TGCGCCAGCAGCGAAAAACTGGGGCAGGGGTTCGCCTACGAGCAGTACTTC. Amino acid sequence: CASSEKLGQGFAYEQYF.

Here the CDR3 DNA reads TGTGCCAGCAGCCTGATACAGGGTGATGGCTACACCTTC. Its protein is CASSLIQGDGYTF. The chain employs TRBV7-2 and TRBJ1-2, with a tentative D call TRBD1 (6 bases). This CDR3 is 13 amino acids long. Trimming took 5 bases from V and 6 from J, leaving 13 bases between them. Germline V lookup: CDR1 SGHTA, CDR2 FQGNSA.

The rearrangement joins TRBV6-1 to TRBJ2-7; TRBD1 is a possible D gene (6 bases). Germline loops: CDR1 MNHNS, CDR2 SASEGT. V was clipped by 7 bases and J by 3 bases, with 16 bases between them. The CDR3 runs to 14 residues. The CDR3 DNA is TGTGCCAGCATGGAGGCAGGGGCCTTCTACGAGCAGTACTTC. This translates into CASMEAGAFYEQYF.

The chain has TRBV6-5 and TRBJ2-1; D possibly uses TRBD1 or TRBD2 (5 bases each). CDR3 size: 14 residues. Germline-derived CDR1 and CDR2 are MNHEY and SVGAGI. Trimming took off 6 bases at V and 5 bases at J, with 14 bases between the two ends. The CDR3 loop is CASSHGTWNNEQFF. Here the CDR3 DNA reads TGTGCCAGCAGCCACGGGACCTGGAACAATGAGCAGTTCTTC.

CDR3 DNA sequence: TGTGCCAGCGAAAGAGGGCCCTACCGATACAATGAGCAGTTCTTC. Its protein product is CASERGPYRYNEQFF. The genes are TRBV12-1 and TRBJ2-1; TRBD2 is taken as the D call from the table, unchecked against the DNA. TRBV12-1 corresponds to a pseudogene. The CDR3 runs to 15 residues.

The CDR3 loop is CASSPTSGYYNEQFF. CDR3 DNA: TGTGCCAGCAGCCCAACTAGCGGCTATTACAATGAGCAGTTCTTC. The chain is built from TRBV7-6 and TRBJ2-1; TRBD2 agrees at 8 bases. The germline V gene encodes CDR1 SGHVS and CDR2 FNYEAQ. This CDR3 contains 15 residues. After removal of 5 bases from V and 4 bases from J, the junction contained 7 bases not matched to a gene.